This T cell receptor beta chain came from a study of blood T cells in healthy people across ages. At the level of the study: Template switching retrieved approximately one barcoded beta molecule for each two T cells.

The CDR3 has 15 amino acids. Trimming took 4 bases from V and 2 from J, leaving 18 bases between them. The germline CDR1 and CDR2 sequences are DFQATT and SNEGSKA (reference sequence). This clonotype was seen a few times. For the second PCR, which ran for about 6 to 11 cycles, a sample-barcoded 5' primer and a J-beta primer mix were used. Each CDR3 protein gets one entry after TCRdb re-called the 5' RACE reads with MiXCR. The sample consists of just over 800,000 distinct CDR3 sequences, approximately 67% of them appearing once. Sequencing input: blood. The receptor was isolated from a man aged 25-40 years in good health. The rearrangement joins TRBV20-1 to TRBJ2-7; D perhaps matches TRBD1 (6 bases). CDR3 nucleotides: TGCAGTGCTACCCCTCCCAGGGGCCCCCCCTACGAGCAGTACTTC. This encodes CSATPPRGPPYEQYF.